This T cell receptor beta chain was recovered during a study of blood T cell repertoires in COVID-19. Study information: Samples of COVID-19 (acute and convalescent) were obtained from the United States, Italy and Spain. From T cells, B-cell-depleted T cells, or PBMCs came the material, which was cDNA or gDNA.

Losses at the gene ends were 3 bases for V and 8 bases for J; bases not matched to a gene: 6. Per germline, CDR1 SGHTA and CDR2 FQGTGA. The CDR3 runs to 14 residues. Authors' methods: Reference gene primer amplification yielded estimated nucleated cell counts. The table came from immunoSEQ multiplex PCR; TCRdb's copy has only in-frame clones and leaves some out. The V and J calls and the clone size are those of that table, but D and trimming were determined from the DNA. The sample consists of about 140,000 clones, about 87% of them appearing once. The sequencing input was peripheral blood. This clonotype originated in a woman between 50 and 59 years old with active or convalescent COVID-19. The chain recombines TRBV7-3 with TRBJ2-1, with 8 bases fitting TRBD1. The CDR3 DNA is TGTGCCAGCAGCTTCTCGGACAGGGTCCATGAGCAGTTCTTC. Amino acids: CASSFSDRVHEQFF.